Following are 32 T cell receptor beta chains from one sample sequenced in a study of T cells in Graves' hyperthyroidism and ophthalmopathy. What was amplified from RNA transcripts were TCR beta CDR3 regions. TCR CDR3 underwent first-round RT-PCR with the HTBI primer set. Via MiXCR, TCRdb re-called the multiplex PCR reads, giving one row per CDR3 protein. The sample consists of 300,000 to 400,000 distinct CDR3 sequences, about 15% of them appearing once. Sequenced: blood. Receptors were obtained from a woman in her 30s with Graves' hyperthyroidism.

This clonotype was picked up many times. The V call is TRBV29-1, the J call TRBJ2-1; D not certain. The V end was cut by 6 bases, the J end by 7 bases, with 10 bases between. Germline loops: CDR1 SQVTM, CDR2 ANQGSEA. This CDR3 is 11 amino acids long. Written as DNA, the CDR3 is TGCAGCGTCCCGACTTTTAATGAGCAGTTCTTC. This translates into CSVPTFNEQFF.

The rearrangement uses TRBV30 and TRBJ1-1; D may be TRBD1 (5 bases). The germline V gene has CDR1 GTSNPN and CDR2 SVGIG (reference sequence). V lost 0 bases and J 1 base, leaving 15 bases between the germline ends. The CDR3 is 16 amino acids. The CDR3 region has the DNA TGTGCCTGGAGTGTACGGGATCCGACAGCGAACACTGAAGCTTTCTTT. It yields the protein CAWSVRDPTANTEAFF.

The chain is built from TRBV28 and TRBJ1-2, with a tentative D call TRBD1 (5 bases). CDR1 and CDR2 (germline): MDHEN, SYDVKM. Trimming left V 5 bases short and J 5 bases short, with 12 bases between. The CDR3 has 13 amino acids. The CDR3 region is CASSLTTDYGYTF. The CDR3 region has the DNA TGTGCCAGCAGTCTAACGACAGATTATGGCTACACCTTC.

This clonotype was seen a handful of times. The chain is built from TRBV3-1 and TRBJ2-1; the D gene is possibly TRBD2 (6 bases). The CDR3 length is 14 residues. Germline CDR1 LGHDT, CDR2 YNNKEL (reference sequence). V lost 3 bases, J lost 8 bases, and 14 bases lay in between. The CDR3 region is CASSQVTSGYEQFF. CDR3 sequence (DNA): TGTGCCAGCAGCCAGGTGACTAGTGGCTATGAGCAGTTCTTC.

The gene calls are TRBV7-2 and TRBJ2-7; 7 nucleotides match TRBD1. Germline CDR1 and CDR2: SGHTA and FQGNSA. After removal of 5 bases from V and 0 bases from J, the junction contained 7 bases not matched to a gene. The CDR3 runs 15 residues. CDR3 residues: CASSKKGDSSYEQYF. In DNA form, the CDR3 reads TGTGCCAGCAGCAAAAAAGGGGACAGCTCCTACGAGCAGTACTTC.

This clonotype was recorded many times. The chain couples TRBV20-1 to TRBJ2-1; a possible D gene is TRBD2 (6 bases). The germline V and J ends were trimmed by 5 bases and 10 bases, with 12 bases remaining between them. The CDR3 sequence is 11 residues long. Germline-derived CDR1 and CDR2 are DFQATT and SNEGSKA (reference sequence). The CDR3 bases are TGCAGTGCTGTCCGGCGGGGCGAGCAGTTCTTC. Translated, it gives CSAVRRGEQFF.

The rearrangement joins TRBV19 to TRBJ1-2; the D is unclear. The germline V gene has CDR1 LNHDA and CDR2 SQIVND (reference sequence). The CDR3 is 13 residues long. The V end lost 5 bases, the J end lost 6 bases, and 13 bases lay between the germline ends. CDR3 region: CASSATVTNGYTF. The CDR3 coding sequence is TGTGCCAGTAGTGCGACGGTCACCAATGGCTACACCTTC.

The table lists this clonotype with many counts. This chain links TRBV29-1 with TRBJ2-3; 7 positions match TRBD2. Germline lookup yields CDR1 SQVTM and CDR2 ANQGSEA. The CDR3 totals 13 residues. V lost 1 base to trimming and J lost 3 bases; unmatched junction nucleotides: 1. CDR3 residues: CSVEASGTDTQYF. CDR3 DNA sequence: TGCAGCGTTGAAGCTAGCGGTACAGATACGCAGTATTTT.

The CDR3 loop is CASSLSVSGPYNEQFF. The CDR3 DNA follows: TGTGCCAGCAGCTTATCAGTCTCCGGCCCCTACAATGAGCAGTTCTTC. V is TRBV11-1 and J is TRBJ2-1; D ambiguous. Germline assignment: CDR1 SGHAT and CDR2 FQDESV (reference sequence). With 2 bases removed from V and 2 bases from J, the gap between germline ends came to 13 bases. This CDR3 contains 16 residues.

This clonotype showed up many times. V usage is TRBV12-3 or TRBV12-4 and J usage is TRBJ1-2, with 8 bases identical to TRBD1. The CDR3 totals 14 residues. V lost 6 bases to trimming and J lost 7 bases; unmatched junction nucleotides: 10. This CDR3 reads CASSILGQGSGYTF. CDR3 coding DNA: TGTGCCAGCAGCATTTTAGGACAGGGAAGTGGCTACACCTTC.

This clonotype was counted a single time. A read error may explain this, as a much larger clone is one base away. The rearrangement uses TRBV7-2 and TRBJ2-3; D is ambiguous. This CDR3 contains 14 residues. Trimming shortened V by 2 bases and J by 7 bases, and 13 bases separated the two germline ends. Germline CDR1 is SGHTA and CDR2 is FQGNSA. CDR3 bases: TGTGCCAGCAGCTTACAGGTTCCTCCACATACGCAGTATTTT. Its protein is CASSLQVPPHTQYF.

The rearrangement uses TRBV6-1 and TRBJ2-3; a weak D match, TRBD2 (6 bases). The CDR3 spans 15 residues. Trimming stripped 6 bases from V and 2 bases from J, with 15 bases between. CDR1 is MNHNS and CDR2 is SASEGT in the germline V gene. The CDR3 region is CASSPEGDHTDTQYF. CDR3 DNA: TGTGCCAGCAGCCCGGAGGGAGACCACACAGATACGCAGTATTTT.

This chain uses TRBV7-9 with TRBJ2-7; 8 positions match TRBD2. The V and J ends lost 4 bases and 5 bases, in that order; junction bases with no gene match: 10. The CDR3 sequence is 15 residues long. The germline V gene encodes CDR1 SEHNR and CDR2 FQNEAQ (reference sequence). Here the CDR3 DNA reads TGTGCCAGCAGCTCCGAGCGGGAGTTGATCCACGAGCAGTACTTC. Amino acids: CASSSERELIHEQYF.

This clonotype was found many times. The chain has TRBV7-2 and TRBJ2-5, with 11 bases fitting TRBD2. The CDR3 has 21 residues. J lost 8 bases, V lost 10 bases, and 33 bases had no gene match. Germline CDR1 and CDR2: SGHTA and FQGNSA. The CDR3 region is CATSLLDGLLALAGEVSTQYF. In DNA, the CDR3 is TGTGCCACCTCCCTCCTCGACGGTCTCTTAGCACTAGCGGGAGAAGTGAGCACCCAGTACTTC.

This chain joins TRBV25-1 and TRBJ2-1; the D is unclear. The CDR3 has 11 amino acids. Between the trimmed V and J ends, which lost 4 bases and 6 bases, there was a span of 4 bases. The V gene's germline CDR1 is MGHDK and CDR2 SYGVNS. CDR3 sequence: CASSVFNEQFF. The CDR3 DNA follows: TGTGCCAGCAGTGTTTTCAATGAGCAGTTCTTC.

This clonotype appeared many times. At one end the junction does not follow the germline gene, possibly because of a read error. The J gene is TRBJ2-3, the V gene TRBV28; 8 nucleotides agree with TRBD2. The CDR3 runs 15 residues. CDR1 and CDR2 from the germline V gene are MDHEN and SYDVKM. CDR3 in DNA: TGTGCCAGCAGCCGGAGTAGCGGGGTCACATATACGCAGTATTTT. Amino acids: CASSRSSGVTYTQYF. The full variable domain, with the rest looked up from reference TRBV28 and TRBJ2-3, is DVKVTQSSRYLVKRTGEKVFLECVQDMDHENMFWYRQDPGLGLRLIYFSYDVKMKEKGDIPEGYSVSREKKERFSLILESASTNQTSMYLCASSRSSGVTYTQYFGPGTRLTVL.

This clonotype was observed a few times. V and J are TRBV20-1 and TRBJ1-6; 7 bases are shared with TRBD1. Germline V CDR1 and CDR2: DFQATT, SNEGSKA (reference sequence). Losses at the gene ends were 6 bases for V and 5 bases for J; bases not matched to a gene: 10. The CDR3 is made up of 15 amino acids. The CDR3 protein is CSARDSNVHNSPLHF. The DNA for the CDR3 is TGCAGTGCGCGGGACAGTAACGTCCATAATTCACCCCTCCACTTT.

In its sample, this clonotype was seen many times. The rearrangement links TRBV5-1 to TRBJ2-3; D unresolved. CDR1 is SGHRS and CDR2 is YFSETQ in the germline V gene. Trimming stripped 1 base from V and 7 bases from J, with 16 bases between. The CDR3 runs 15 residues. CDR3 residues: CASSLPRTDMNTQYF. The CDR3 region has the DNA TGCGCCAGCAGCTTGCCTAGAACCGATATGAATACGCAGTATTTT.

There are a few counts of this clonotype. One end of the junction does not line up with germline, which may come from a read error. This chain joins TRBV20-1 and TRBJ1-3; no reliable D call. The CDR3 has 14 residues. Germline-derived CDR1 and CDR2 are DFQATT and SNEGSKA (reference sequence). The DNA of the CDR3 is TGCAGTGCCGGCGTGGGAGGTTCTGGAACCACCATATATTTT. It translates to CSAGVGGSGTTIYF.

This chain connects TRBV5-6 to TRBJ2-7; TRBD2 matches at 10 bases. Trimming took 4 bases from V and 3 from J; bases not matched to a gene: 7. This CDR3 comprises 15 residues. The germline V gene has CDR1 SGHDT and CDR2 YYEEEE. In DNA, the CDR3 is TGTGCCAGCAGCCCCCCGGGACTAGCGTACTACGAGCAGTACTTC. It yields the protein CASSPPGLAYYEQYF.

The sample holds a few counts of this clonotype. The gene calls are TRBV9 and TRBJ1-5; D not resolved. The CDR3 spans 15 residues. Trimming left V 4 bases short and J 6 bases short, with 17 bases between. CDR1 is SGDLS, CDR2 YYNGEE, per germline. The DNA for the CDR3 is TGTGCCAGCAGCCTAGGTCCGGTGATCGGTCAGCCCCAGCATTTT. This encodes CASSLGPVIGQPQHF.

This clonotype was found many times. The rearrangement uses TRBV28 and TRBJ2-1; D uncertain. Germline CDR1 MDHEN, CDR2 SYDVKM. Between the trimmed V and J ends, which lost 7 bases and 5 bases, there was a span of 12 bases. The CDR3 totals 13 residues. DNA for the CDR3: TGTGCCAGCAAAGTACCAGGTGACAATGAGCAGTTCTTC. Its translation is CASKVPGDNEQFF.

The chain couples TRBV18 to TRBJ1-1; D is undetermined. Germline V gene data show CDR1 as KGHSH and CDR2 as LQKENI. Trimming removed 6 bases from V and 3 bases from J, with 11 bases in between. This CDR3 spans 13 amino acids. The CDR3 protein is CASSPDGYTEAFF. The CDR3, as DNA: TGTGCCAGCTCGCCCGACGGTTACACTGAAGCTTTCTTT.

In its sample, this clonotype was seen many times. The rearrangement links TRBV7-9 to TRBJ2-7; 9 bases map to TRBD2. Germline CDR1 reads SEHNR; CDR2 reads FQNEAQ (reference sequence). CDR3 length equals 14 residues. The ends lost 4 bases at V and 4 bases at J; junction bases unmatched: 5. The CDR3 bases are TGTGCCAGCAGCTGGGAACTAGCGGGTTACGAGCAGTACTTC. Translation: CASSWELAGYEQYF.

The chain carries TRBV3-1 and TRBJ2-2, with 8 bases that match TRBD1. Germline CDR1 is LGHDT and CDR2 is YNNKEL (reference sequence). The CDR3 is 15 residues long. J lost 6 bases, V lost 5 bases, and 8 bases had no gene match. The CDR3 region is CASSYTGGEAGELFF. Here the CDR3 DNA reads TGTGCCAGCAGCTATACAGGGGGTGAAGCCGGGGAGCTGTTTTTT.

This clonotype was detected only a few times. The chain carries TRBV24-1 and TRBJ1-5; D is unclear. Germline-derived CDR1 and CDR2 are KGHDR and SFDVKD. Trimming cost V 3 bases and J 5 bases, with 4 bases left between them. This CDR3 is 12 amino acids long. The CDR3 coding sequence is TGTGCCACCAGTGATGGGGATCAGCCCCAGCATTTT. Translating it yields CATSDGDQPQHF.

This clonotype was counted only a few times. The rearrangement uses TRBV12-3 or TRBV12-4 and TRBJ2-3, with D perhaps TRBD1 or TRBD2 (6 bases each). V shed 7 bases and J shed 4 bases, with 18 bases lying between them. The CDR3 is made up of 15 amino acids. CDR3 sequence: CASTTLGGWADTQYF. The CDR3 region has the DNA TGTGCCAGCACCACCCTAGGGGGGTGGGCAGATACGCAGTATTTT.

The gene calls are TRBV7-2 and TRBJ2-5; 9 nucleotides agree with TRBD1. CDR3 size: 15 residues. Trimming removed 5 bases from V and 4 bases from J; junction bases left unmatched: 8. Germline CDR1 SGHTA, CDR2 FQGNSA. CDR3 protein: CASSVVGQGGETQYF. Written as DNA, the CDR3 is TGTGCCAGCAGCGTCGTGGGACAGGGTGGAGAGACCCAGTACTTC.

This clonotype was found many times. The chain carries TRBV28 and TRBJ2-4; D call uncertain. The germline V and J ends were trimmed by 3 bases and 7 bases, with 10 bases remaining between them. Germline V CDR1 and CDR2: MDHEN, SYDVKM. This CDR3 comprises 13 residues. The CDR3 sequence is CASSLKGGNIQYF. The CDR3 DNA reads TGTGCCAGCAGTTTGAAGGGTGGGAACATTCAGTACTTC.

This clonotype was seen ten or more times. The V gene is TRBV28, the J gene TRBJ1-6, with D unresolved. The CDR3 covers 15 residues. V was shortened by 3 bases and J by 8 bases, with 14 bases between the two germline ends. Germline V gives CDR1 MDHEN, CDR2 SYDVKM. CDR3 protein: CASSLGSDRDSPLHF. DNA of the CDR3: TGTGCCAGCAGTTTGGGATCAGACCGGGATTCACCCCTCCACTTT. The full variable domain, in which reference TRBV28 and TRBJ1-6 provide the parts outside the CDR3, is DVKVTQSSRYLVKRTGEKVFLECVQDMDHENMFWYRQDPGLGLRLIYFSYDVKMKEKGDIPEGYSVSREKKERFSLILESASTNQTSMYLCASSLGSDRDSPLHFGNGTRLTVT.

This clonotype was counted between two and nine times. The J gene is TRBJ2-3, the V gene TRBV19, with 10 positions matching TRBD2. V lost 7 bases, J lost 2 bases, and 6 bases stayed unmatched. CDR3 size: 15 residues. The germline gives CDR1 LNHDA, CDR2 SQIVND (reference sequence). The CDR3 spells CASIPSGSVTDTQYF. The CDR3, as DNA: TGTGCCAGTATTCCTAGCGGGAGCGTCACAGATACGCAGTATTTT.

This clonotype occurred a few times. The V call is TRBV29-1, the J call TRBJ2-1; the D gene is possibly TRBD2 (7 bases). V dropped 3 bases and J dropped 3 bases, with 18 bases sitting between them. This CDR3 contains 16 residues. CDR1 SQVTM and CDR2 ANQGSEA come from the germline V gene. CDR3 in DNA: TGCAGCGTTGATGGGGGCCGCGGGAGAAGCTACAATGAGCAGTTCTTC. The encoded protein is CSVDGGRGRSYNEQFF.